Presented here are 10 T cell receptor beta chains from one specimen sequenced in a study of response to subunit inactivated influenza vaccine. TCRdb re-called the RT-PCR reads with MiXCR, one entry per CDR3 protein. This table holds more than 450,000 distinct CDR3 sequences, around 10% found once. The data also belong to a second study, concerning T cells expressing NK-cell markers. Turning to that study: Libraries used 5'RACE template switching adding universal primer site and UMIs.

The sequencing used PBMCs from blood, collected on the day of vaccination. The receptors were sampled from a man aged 50-60 years who received an inactivated influenza vaccine.

This clonotype showed up many times. The genes are TRBV9 and TRBJ2-5; TRBD1 matches at 7 bases. The CDR3 has 14 amino acids. Germline V gives CDR1 SGDLS, CDR2 YYNGEE. The V segment lost 4 bases and the J segment 1 base; nucleotides outside the gene matches: 4. CDR3 DNA: TGTGCCAGCAGCAAGCGGACAGGCCAAGAGACCCAGTACTTC. It codes for CASSKRTGQETQYF.

This clonotype was picked up a small number of times. The chain uses TRBV24-1 and TRBJ2-1; a possible D gene is TRBD1 (5 bases). Trimming left V 3 bases short and J 5 bases short, with 22 bases between. The V gene's germline CDR1 is KGHDR and CDR2 SFDVKD. The CDR3 totals 18 residues. In DNA form, the CDR3 reads TGTGCCACCAGTGATCGGCCCTACTGGGGCCAGGTCAACAATGAGCAGTTCTTC. It specifies CATSDRPYWGQVNNEQFF.

This sequence joins TRBV27 and TRBJ2-7, with 7 bases matching TRBD1. CDR1 and CDR2 from the germline V gene are MNHEY and SMNVEV (reference sequence). J was trimmed by 2 bases and V by 6 bases; bases with no gene match: 10. The CDR3 contains 15 residues. CDR3 loop: CASRTGPRTTYEQYF. In nucleotides, the CDR3 is TGTGCCAGCAGGACAGGGCCACGGACAACCTACGAGCAGTACTTC.

V usage is TRBV4-3 and J usage is TRBJ1-1; 7 bases match TRBD1. This CDR3 region has 18 residues. Germline CDR1 is LGHNA and CDR2 is YSLEER. Trimming at V came to 2 bases and at J to 0 bases, leaving 12 bases not matched to a gene. The chain's CDR3 is CASSQTGGGGMVNTEAFF. CDR3 nucleotides: TGCGCCAGCAGCCAAACGGGAGGGGGCGGAATGGTGAACACTGAAGCTTTCTTT.

The chain carries TRBV5-1 and TRBJ2-1; D gene uncertain. Germline CDR1 SGHRS, CDR2 YFSETQ. CDR3 length: 13 amino acids. Trimming took off 2 bases at V and 6 bases at J, with 9 bases between the two ends. The CDR3 DNA sequence: TGCGCCAGCAGCTTAGGTATAGCCAATGAGCAGTTCTTC. It translates to CASSLGIANEQFF.

Only a few counts were recorded for this clonotype. This rearrangement joins TRBV9 to TRBJ2-5, with D tentatively TRBD2 (5 bases). The CDR3 is made up of 14 amino acids. Germline CDR1 SGDLS, CDR2 YYNGEE. V was clipped by 0 bases and J by 6 bases, with 12 bases between them. In nucleotides, the CDR3 is TGTGCCAGCAGCGTAGTTGGGGAGCCGCAGACCCAGTACTTC. This codes for CASSVVGEPQTQYF.

The rearrangement joins TRBV12-3 or TRBV12-4 to TRBJ1-5; tentative D call: TRBD1 (5 bases). The CDR3 is made up of 17 amino acids. Trimming removed 4 bases at V and 0 bases at J, with 16 bases between. This CDR3 reads CASSSSRDEHSNQPQHF. The CDR3 nucleotides are TGTGCCAGCAGTTCTAGCCGGGACGAACATAGCAATCAGCCCCAGCATTTT.

The chain uses TRBV27 and TRBJ2-7; perhaps TRBD1 as D (7 bases). The CDR3 runs to 15 residues. Germline V gene data show CDR1 as MNHEY and CDR2 as SMNVEV (reference sequence). Trimming left V 5 bases short and J 3 bases short, with 17 bases between. CDR3: CASSPTRGAFYEQYF. CDR3 nucleotides: TGTGCCAGCAGTCCCACCAGGGGGGCATTCTACGAGCAGTACTTC.

The chain recombines TRBV18 with TRBJ2-2; weak D call: TRBD2 (6 bases). CDR3 size: 16 residues. Between the trimmed V and J ends, which lost 3 bases and 3 bases, there was a span of 14 bases. Germline assignment: CDR1 KGHSH and CDR2 LQKENI. CDR3 nucleotide sequence: TGTGCCAGCTCACCGCAGATGGGGACTCACACCGGGGAGCTGTTTTTT. Protein: CASSPQMGTHTGELFF.

This clonotype was seen more than once but under ten times. This chain links TRBV30 with TRBJ2-7; D gene ambiguous. This CDR3 is built from 11 residues. Germline-derived CDR1 and CDR2 are GTSNPN and SVGIG (reference sequence). Trimming removed 1 base from V and 5 bases from J, with 6 bases in between. The CDR3 region has the DNA TGTGCCTGGAGTGCGGTCCACGAGCAGTACTTC. Amino acids: CAWSAVHEQYF.